Following are 8 T cell receptor beta chains from one sample sequenced in a study of blood T cell repertoires in COVID-19. The protocol was immunoSEQ multiplex PCR, while the TCRdb copy is restricted to in-frame clones and leaves out a portion. The sample shows approximately 140,000 clones, around 87% of them seen only once. The sample comprised peripheral blood. The receptors were gathered from a man of 80 years or more with acute or convalescent COVID-19.

V and J are TRBV19 and TRBJ1-4; 11 bases are a match to TRBD1. This CDR3 spans 15 amino acids. CDR1 and CDR2 (germline): LNHDA, SQIVND (reference sequence). Trimming at V came to 4 bases and at J to 7 bases, leaving 5 bases not matched to a gene. Here the CDR3 reads CASSTRGTGGEKLFF. The CDR3, as DNA: TGTGCCAGTAGTACTCGCGGGACAGGGGGTGAAAAACTGTTTTTT.

This chain uses TRBV27 with TRBJ2-7, with a weak D call TRBD1 (6 bases). Germline CDR1 and CDR2: MNHEY and SMNVEV (reference sequence). Trimming removed 1 base at V and 6 bases at J, with 16 bases between. CDR3 length equals 15 residues. DNA for the CDR3: TGTGCCAGCAGTTTATTTTCAACAGGGCCCCGCGAGCAGTACTTC. It specifies CASSLFSTGPREQYF.

This clone is a singleton in its sample. This chain links TRBV2 with TRBJ2-5; TRBD1 aligns across 9 bases. The CDR3 runs 15 residues. V was clipped by 5 bases and J by 5 bases; unmatched bases: 9. Per the germline V gene, CDR1 is SNHLY and CDR2 is FYNNEI. The CDR3 is CASSTGGRVWETQYF. The CDR3 DNA reads TGTGCCAGCAGTACAGGGGGCCGGGTATGGGAGACCCAGTACTTC. Supplemented by reference TRBV2 and TRBJ2-5, the full variable domain reads EPEVTQTPSHQVTQMGQEVILRCVPISNHLYFYWYRQILGQKVEFLVSFYNNEISEKSEIFDDQFSVERPDGSNFTLKIRSTKLEDSAMYFCASSTGGRVWETQYFGPGTRLLVL.

The rearrangement joins TRBV7-9 to TRBJ2-2; TRBD1 might be the D (5 bases). The V gene lost 5 bases and the J gene lost 4 bases, with 11 bases spanning the gap. Germline loops: CDR1 SEHNR, CDR2 FQNEAQ (reference sequence). The CDR3 sequence is 14 residues long. The CDR3 is CASSPRQSTGELFF. As DNA, the CDR3 is TGTGCCAGCAGCCCCCGACAGTCCACCGGGGAGCTGTTTTTT.

The rearrangement links TRBV10-3 to TRBJ1-1, with D perhaps TRBD1 (5 bases). V lost 3 bases and J 5 bases, leaving 16 bases between the germline ends. Germline CDR1 ENHRY, CDR2 SYGVKD. CDR3 length: 15 residues. Here the CDR3 DNA reads TGTGCCATCAGTGACTTAGGGCGGGGCGGGACTGAAGCTTTCTTT. It encodes CAISDLGRGGTEAFF.

V is TRBV4-2 and J is TRBJ2-1; 12 nucleotides align to TRBD2. With 3 bases clipped from V and 6 bases from J, the junction kept 3 bases outside the gene matches. CDR1 and CDR2 from the germline V gene are LGHNA and YNFKEQ. The CDR3 extends over 15 amino acids. CDR3 sequence reads: CASSQPSGGGNEQFF. CDR3 bases: TGTGCCAGCAGCCAGCCTAGCGGGGGGGGCAATGAGCAGTTCTTC.

The chain links TRBV6-5 to TRBJ2-7; D may be TRBD2 (5 bases). The V gene lost 2 bases and the J gene lost 1 base, with 9 bases spanning the gap. The CDR3 length is 14 residues. Germline-derived CDR1 and CDR2 are MNHEY and SVGAGI. The CDR3 sequence: CASSYPGESYEQYF. Here the CDR3 DNA reads TGTGCCAGCAGTTACCCCGGGGAATCCTACGAGCAGTACTTC.

This clone appeared a single time. The V call is TRBV7-8, the J call TRBJ2-5; 8 bases match TRBD1. There are 16 residues in the CDR3. J was trimmed by 2 bases and V by 4 bases; bases with no gene match: 9. Germline loops: CDR1 SGHVS, CDR2 FQNEAQ. The CDR3 loop reads CASSSSPGQGQETQYF. The CDR3 DNA reads as TGTGCCAGCAGCTCATCACCCGGACAGGGACAAGAGACCCAGTACTTC.